This TCR beta chain was obtained from a study of STAT3 mutations in large granular lymphocyte leukemia. On the study more broadly: Immunosuppressive therapy was given to more than half of T-LGLL patients.

Germline CDR1 SNHLY, CDR2 FYNNEI. There are 13 residues in the CDR3. The germline V and J ends were trimmed by 3 bases and 4 bases, with 9 bases remaining between them. Measured with immunoSEQ multiplex PCR; TCRdb has only the in-frame clones, and not every one. The table shows approximately 43,000 clones, with about 81% occurring only once. The study, taken as a whole, reports: Treatment regimens differed across patients between samplings. Every T-LGLL patient had at least one immunodominant TCRbeta clonotype. Some patients had dominant TCR clones larger than their STAT3 mutant burden.

For this clone: Its cognate antigen is unknown.

The sample was PBMCs. J is TRBJ2-5 and V is TRBV2, with D perhaps matching TRBD2 (5 bases). The sequence was obtained from a human donor with T large granular lymphocyte leukemia. Some clones in this sample may be carry-over from other donors' samples. The CDR3 DNA reads TGTGCCAGCAGTGACCTTAGCGTAGAGACCCAGTACTTC. Protein: CASSDLSVETQYF.